This T cell receptor (beta chain) was observed in a study of blood T cell repertoires in COVID-19. Study at large: Sites across the United States, Italy and Spain contributed samples from acute and convalescent COVID-19.

Trimming pared 5 bases from V and 5 bases from J, leaving 18 bases between. CDR1 SGHAT and CDR2 FQNNGV come from the germline V gene. The CDR3 runs to 15 residues. This study enrolled people aged roughly 18 to 90 from roughly 24 US geographic areas. How the authors handled the data: It was from reference gene primer amplification that nucleated cell counts were estimated. Profiled with immunoSEQ multiplex PCR; TCRdb holds only in-frame clones, not every one. The V and J calls and the clone size are those of that table, but D and trimming were determined from the DNA. The sample contains some 250,000 clones, 70% to 90% of which appear only once.

The specimen was PBMCs or T cells enriched from blood (not recorded which). V and J are TRBV11-2 and TRBJ1-2, with TRBD1 as a possible D gene (6 bases). The origin of this receptor is a woman aged 45-59 years who had recovered from COVID-19. The CDR3 region is CASSLPGQSWYGYTF. For the CDR3, the DNA is TGTGCCAGCAGCCTACCGGGACAAAGCTGGTATGGCTACACCTTC.